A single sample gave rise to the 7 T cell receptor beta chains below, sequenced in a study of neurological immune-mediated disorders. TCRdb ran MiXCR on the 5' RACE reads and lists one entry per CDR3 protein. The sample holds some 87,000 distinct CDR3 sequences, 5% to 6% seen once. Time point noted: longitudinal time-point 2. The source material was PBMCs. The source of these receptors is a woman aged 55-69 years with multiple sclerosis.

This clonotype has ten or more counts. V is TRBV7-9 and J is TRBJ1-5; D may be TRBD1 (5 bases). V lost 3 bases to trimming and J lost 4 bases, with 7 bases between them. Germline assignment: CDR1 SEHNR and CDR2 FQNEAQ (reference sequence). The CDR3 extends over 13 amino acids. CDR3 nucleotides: TGTGCCAGCAGCTTGACAGTGAATCAGCCCCAGCATTTT. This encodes CASSLTVNQPQHF.

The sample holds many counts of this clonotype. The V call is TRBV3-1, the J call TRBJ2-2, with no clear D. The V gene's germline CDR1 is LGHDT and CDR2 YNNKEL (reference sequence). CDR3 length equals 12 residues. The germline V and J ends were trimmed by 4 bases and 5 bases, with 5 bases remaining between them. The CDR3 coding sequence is TGTGCCAGCAGCCTGGGAACCGGGGAGCTGTTTTTT. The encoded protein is CASSLGTGELFF.

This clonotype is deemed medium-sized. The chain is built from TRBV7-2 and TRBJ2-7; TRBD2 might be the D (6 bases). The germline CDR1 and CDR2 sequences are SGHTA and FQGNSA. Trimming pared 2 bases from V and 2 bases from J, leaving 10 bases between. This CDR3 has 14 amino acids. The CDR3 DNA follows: TGTGCCAGCAGCTTATACGGCGGGGCCTACGAGCAGTACTTC. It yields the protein CASSLYGGAYEQYF.

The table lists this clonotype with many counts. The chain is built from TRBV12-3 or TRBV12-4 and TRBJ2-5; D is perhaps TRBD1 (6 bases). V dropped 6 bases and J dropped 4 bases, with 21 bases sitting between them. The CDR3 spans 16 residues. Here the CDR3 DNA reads TGTGCCAGCAGACGTCAGTACAGGGATTGGCGAGAGACCCAGTACTTC. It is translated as CASRRQYRDWRETQYF.

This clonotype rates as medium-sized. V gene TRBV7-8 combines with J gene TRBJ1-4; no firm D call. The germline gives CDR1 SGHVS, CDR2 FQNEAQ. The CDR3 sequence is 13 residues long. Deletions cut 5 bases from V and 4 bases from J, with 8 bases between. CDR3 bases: TGTGCCAGCAGCGACGGGCTTAATGAAAAACTGTTTTTT. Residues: CASSDGLNEKLFF.

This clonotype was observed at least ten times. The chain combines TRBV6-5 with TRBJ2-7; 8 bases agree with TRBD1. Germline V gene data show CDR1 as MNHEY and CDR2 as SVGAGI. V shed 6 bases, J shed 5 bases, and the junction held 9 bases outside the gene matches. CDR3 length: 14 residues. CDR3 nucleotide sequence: TGTGCCAGCAGACGACAGGGGTTGTCCCACGAGCAGTACTTC. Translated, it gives CASRRQGLSHEQYF.

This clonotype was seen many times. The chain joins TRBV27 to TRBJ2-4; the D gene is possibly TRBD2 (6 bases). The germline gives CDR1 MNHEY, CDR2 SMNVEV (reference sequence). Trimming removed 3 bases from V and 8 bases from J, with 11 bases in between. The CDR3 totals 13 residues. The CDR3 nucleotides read TGTGCCAGCAGTTTGCGGTGGGAGGACATTCAGTACTTC. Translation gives CASSLRWEDIQYF.